Listed below are T cell receptor beta chains from one sample, sequenced in a study of cytomegalovirus exposure and HLA in healthy donors. Measured with immunoSEQ multiplex PCR; TCRdb has only the in-frame clones, and not every one. The sample carries 75,000 to 80,000 clones, just under 80% recorded once. The source material was PBMCs. Source of these receptors: a woman aged 40 to 50 in good health and CMV-seropositive. Each CDR3 is given with its conserved first and last residue. Fields, in order: clone size, V gene, J gene, D gene, CDR3 protein, CDR3 DNA. The D gene is left open where the match is weak. Not all rows give a size; the values are once, few, many and, for expanded clones, a class.

abundance: -
v_gene: TRBV25-1
j_gene: TRBJ2-3
d_gene: TRBD2
CDR3aa: CASSERGATDTQYF
CDR3nt: TGTGCCAGCAGTGAGCGGGGGGCCACAGATACGCAGTATTTT

abundance: -
v_gene: TRBV5-5
j_gene: TRBJ2-1
d_gene: TRBD2
CDR3aa: CASSYLAGHEQFF
CDR3nt: TGTGCCAGCAGCTATCTAGCGGGCCATGAGCAGTTCTTC

abundance: -
v_gene: TRBV27
j_gene: TRBJ2-7
d_gene: -
CDR3aa: CASRTTGYEQYF
CDR3nt: TGTGCCAGCAGAACGACAGGCTACGAGCAGTACTTC

abundance: -
v_gene: TRBV5-1
j_gene: TRBJ2-3
d_gene: TRBD2
CDR3aa: CASNRGGGTDTQYF
CDR3nt: TGCGCCAGCAATCGGGGGGGCGGCACAGATACGCAGTATTTT

abundance: -
v_gene: TRBV10-1
j_gene: TRBJ1-3
d_gene: -
CDR3aa: CASSSRRASGNTIYF
CDR3nt: TGCGCCAGCAGTAGTCGCAGGGCCTCTGGAAACACCATATATTTT

abundance: -
v_gene: TRBV11-3
j_gene: TRBJ2-1
d_gene: TRBD1
CDR3aa: CASSPGQGRSGGPYNEQFF
CDR3nt: TGTGCCAGCAGCCCTGGACAGGGGAGAAGCGGAGGTCCCTACAATGAGCAGTTCTTC

abundance: -
v_gene: TRBV19
j_gene: TRBJ2-3
d_gene: TRBD2
CDR3aa: CASSIRGISGVSTDTQYF
CDR3nt: TGTGCCAGTAGTATTAGGGGGATTAGCGGGGTAAGCACAGATACGCAGTATTTT

abundance: -
v_gene: TRBV7-9
j_gene: TRBJ2-1
d_gene: -
CDR3aa: CALGLQRNEQFF
CDR3nt: TGTGCGTTAGGACTACAAAGGAATGAGCAGTTCTTC

abundance: -
v_gene: TRBV2
j_gene: TRBJ1-5
d_gene: -
CDR3aa: CASRETGNQPQHF
CDR3nt: TGTGCCAGCAGGGAGACAGGCAATCAGCCCCAGCATTTT

abundance: -
v_gene: TRBV19
j_gene: TRBJ1-1
d_gene: TRBD1
CDR3aa: CASMSTGVGEAFF
CDR3nt: TGTGCCAGTATGTCGACAGGGGTGGGTGAAGCTTTCTTT

abundance: -
v_gene: TRBV6-5
j_gene: TRBJ2-7
d_gene: TRBD1
CDR3aa: CASSYSRQGDYEQYF
CDR3nt: TGTGCCAGCAGTTACTCCCGACAGGGAGACTACGAGCAGTACTTC

abundance: -
v_gene: TRBV7-3
j_gene: TRBJ1-6
d_gene: TRBD1
CDR3aa: CASSSDRVENSPLHF
CDR3nt: TGTGCCAGCAGCTCCGACAGGGTCGAAAATTCACCCCTCCACTTT

abundance: -
v_gene: TRBV7-2
j_gene: TRBJ2-3
d_gene: TRBD2
CDR3aa: CASSSGLSGDDTQYF
CDR3nt: TGTGCCAGCAGCTCGGGTCTTAGCGGGGATGATACGCAGTATTTT

abundance: -
v_gene: TRBV28
j_gene: TRBJ1-5
d_gene: -
CDR3aa: CASNSNQPQHF
CDR3nt: TGTGCCAGCAACTCGAATCAGCCCCAGCATTTT

abundance: few
v_gene: TRBV2
j_gene: TRBJ2-5
d_gene: TRBD2
CDR3aa: CASSDSGGASETQYF
CDR3nt: TGTGCCAGCAGTGATAGCGGGGGGGCCTCAGAGACCCAGTACTTC

abundance: -
v_gene: TRBV6-5
j_gene: TRBJ1-2
d_gene: -
CDR3aa: CASKTREIHGYTF
CDR3nt: TGTGCCAGCAAAACCAGGGAAATCCATGGCTACACCTTC

abundance: -
v_gene: TRBV19
j_gene: TRBJ1-5
d_gene: TRBD1
CDR3aa: CASSIGTEPNQPQHF
CDR3nt: TGTGCCAGTAGTATTGGGACAGAGCCCAATCAGCCCCAGCATTTT

abundance: -
v_gene: TRBV20-1
j_gene: TRBJ2-2
d_gene: -
CDR3aa: CSVEDTGELFF
CDR3nt: TGCAGTGTAGAGGACACCGGGGAGCTGTTTTTT

abundance: few
v_gene: TRBV29-1
j_gene: TRBJ1-5
d_gene: TRBD1
CDR3aa: CSVEVEGASNQPQHF
CDR3nt: TGCAGCGTTGAAGTGGAGGGGGCTAGCAATCAGCCCCAGCATTTT

abundance: -
v_gene: TRBV27
j_gene: TRBJ1-2
d_gene: -
CDR3aa: CASSSSTGTRYGYTF
CDR3nt: TGTGCCAGCAGTTCAAGCACCGGGACACGCTATGGCTACACCTTC

abundance: few
v_gene: TRBV7-7
j_gene: TRBJ2-5
d_gene: TRBD1
CDR3aa: CASSGLRQGQETQYF
CDR3nt: TGTGCCAGCAGCGGGTTACGACAGGGGCAAGAGACCCAGTACTTC

abundance: -
v_gene: TRBV7-2
j_gene: TRBJ2-3
d_gene: TRBD2
CDR3aa: CASSLLAGGSTDTQYF
CDR3nt: TGTGCCAGCAGCTTGCTAGCGGGGGGGAGCACAGATACGCAGTATTTT

abundance: -
v_gene: TRBV5-1
j_gene: TRBJ2-7
d_gene: TRBD2
CDR3aa: CASSPLGGRSSYEQYF
CDR3nt: TGCGCCAGCAGCCCCCTGGGGGGGAGGAGCTCCTACGAGCAGTACTTC

abundance: -
v_gene: TRBV5-1
j_gene: TRBJ1-6
d_gene: TRBD1
CDR3aa: CASSPGQGVVSPLHF
CDR3nt: TGCGCCAGCAGCCCGGGACAGGGGGTAGTTTCACCCCTCCACTTT

abundance: -
v_gene: TRBV9
j_gene: TRBJ2-5
d_gene: -
CDR3aa: CASSVGSGDETQYF
CDR3nt: TGTGCCAGCAGCGTAGGTAGCGGAGATGAGACCCAGTACTTC

abundance: -
v_gene: TRBV11-3
j_gene: TRBJ2-5
d_gene: -
CDR3aa: CASSLELGPQYF
CDR3nt: TGTGCCAGCAGCTTAGAGTTGGGCCCCCAGTACTTC

abundance: -
v_gene: TRBV13
j_gene: TRBJ2-2
d_gene: TRBD1
CDR3aa: CASSLQTGANTGELFF
CDR3nt: TGTGCCAGCAGCTTACAAACAGGGGCCAACACCGGGGAGCTGTTTTTT

abundance: -
v_gene: TRBV19
j_gene: TRBJ2-3
d_gene: -
CDR3aa: CASSIWLVTDTQYF
CDR3nt: TGTGCCAGTAGTATTTGGCTTGTCACAGATACGCAGTATTTT

abundance: -
v_gene: TRBV7-2
j_gene: TRBJ2-1
d_gene: TRBD1
CDR3aa: CASSYRDRSYNEQFF
CDR3nt: TGTGCCAGCAGCTACCGGGACAGGTCCTACAATGAGCAGTTCTTC

abundance: -
v_gene: TRBV12-5
j_gene: TRBJ1-2
d_gene: -
CDR3aa: CASGAGRNYGYTF
CDR3nt: TGTGCTAGTGGGGCGGGACGGAACTATGGCTACACCTTC

abundance: few
v_gene: TRBV2
j_gene: TRBJ2-5
d_gene: -
CDR3aa: CASSLAQETQYF
CDR3nt: TGTGCCAGCAGTCTAGCTCAAGAGACCCAGTACTTC

abundance: -
v_gene: TRBV5-5
j_gene: TRBJ2-5
d_gene: TRBD1
CDR3aa: CASSSRDRGPEETQYF
CDR3nt: TGTGCCAGCAGCTCCCGGGACAGGGGGCCTGAAGAGACCCAGTACTTC

abundance: -
v_gene: TRBV2
j_gene: TRBJ1-5
d_gene: TRBD1
CDR3aa: CASSDYSGQGKSQPQHF
CDR3nt: TGTGCCAGCAGTGACTACTCCGGACAGGGAAAAAGCCAGCCCCAGCATTTT

abundance: -
v_gene: TRBV18
j_gene: TRBJ2-7
d_gene: TRBD1
CDR3aa: CASSSTGEAFEQYF
CDR3nt: TGTGCCAGCTCATCGACAGGGGAGGCTTTCGAGCAGTACTTC

abundance: few
v_gene: TRBV9
j_gene: TRBJ2-7
d_gene: -
CDR3aa: CASSGGGGAYEQYF
CDR3nt: TGTGCCAGCAGCGGAGGGGGGGGCGCGTACGAGCAGTACTTC

abundance: -
v_gene: TRBV4-3
j_gene: TRBJ1-4
d_gene: TRBD1
CDR3aa: CASSQDGGTGGPRNEKLFF
CDR3nt: TGCGCCAGCAGCCAAGATGGTGGGACAGGAGGGCCGAGGAATGAAAAACTGTTTTTT

abundance: -
v_gene: TRBV9
j_gene: TRBJ2-3
d_gene: TRBD2
CDR3aa: CASSVVGTSSADTQYF
CDR3nt: TGTGCCAGCAGCGTAGTGGGGACTAGTAGCGCAGATACGCAGTATTTT

abundance: -
v_gene: TRBV7-2
j_gene: TRBJ1-2
d_gene: -
CDR3aa: CASSLTGGANYGYTF
CDR3nt: TGTGCCAGCAGCTTAACCGGGGGAGCTAACTATGGCTACACCTTC

abundance: -
v_gene: TRBV9
j_gene: TRBJ2-6
d_gene: TRBD1
CDR3aa: CASSAGTGLTGANVLTF
CDR3nt: TGTGCCAGCAGCGCTGGGACAGGGTTAACTGGGGCCAACGTCCTGACTTTC

abundance: -
v_gene: TRBV4-2
j_gene: TRBJ2-2
d_gene: TRBD1
CDR3aa: CASSSMTGVYTGELFF
CDR3nt: TGTGCCAGCAGCTCAATGACAGGGGTGTACACCGGGGAGCTGTTTTTT

abundance: -
v_gene: TRBV7-2
j_gene: TRBJ1-1
d_gene: -
CDR3aa: CASSFHSAGSTEAFF
CDR3nt: TGTGCCAGCAGCTTCCATTCGGCCGGGAGCACTGAAGCTTTCTTT

abundance: -
v_gene: TRBV19
j_gene: TRBJ2-1
d_gene: TRBD2
CDR3aa: CASSTSGYSSYNEQFF
CDR3nt: TGTGCCAGTAGTACTAGCGGTTACAGCTCCTACAATGAGCAGTTCTTC

abundance: -
v_gene: TRBV5-4
j_gene: TRBJ1-3
d_gene: -
CDR3aa: CASSLGGTSGNTIYF
CDR3nt: TGTGCCAGCAGCTTGGGAGGAACCTCTGGAAACACCATATATTTT

abundance: -
v_gene: TRBV18
j_gene: TRBJ2-5
d_gene: TRBD1
CDR3aa: CASSPQGQGIETQYF
CDR3nt: TGTGCCAGCTCACCACAAGGACAGGGGATCGAGACCCAGTACTTC

abundance: -
v_gene: TRBV30
j_gene: TRBJ1-2
d_gene: TRBD1
CDR3aa: CAWRKAGTALGYTF
CDR3nt: TGTGCCTGGCGGAAAGCCGGGACAGCCTTAGGCTACACCTTC

abundance: -
v_gene: TRBV6-1
j_gene: TRBJ2-7
d_gene: TRBD1
CDR3aa: CASKPDRDHEQYF
CDR3nt: TGTGCCAGCAAACCAGACAGGGACCACGAGCAGTACTTC

abundance: few
v_gene: TRBV28
j_gene: TRBJ2-1
d_gene: TRBD2
CDR3aa: CASSLRGGVSNEQFF
CDR3nt: TGTGCCAGCAGTTTACGGGGGGGCGTTTCGAATGAGCAGTTCTTC

abundance: -
v_gene: TRBV28
j_gene: TRBJ2-6
d_gene: TRBD1
CDR3aa: CASSLTGQLTGANVLTF
CDR3nt: TGTGCCAGCAGTTTAACGGGACAGCTAACTGGGGCCAACGTCCTGACTTTC

abundance: -
v_gene: TRBV19
j_gene: TRBJ1-5
d_gene: TRBD1
CDR3aa: CASSFQGGRQPQHF
CDR3nt: TGTGCCAGTAGTTTTCAAGGGGGCCGGCAGCCCCAGCATTTT

abundance: -
v_gene: TRBV5-1
j_gene: TRBJ1-4
d_gene: -
CDR3aa: CASSVGGTGGEKLFF
CDR3nt: TGCGCCAGCAGCGTAGGAGGGACTGGGGGTGAAAAACTGTTTTTT

abundance: -
v_gene: TRBV11-2
j_gene: TRBJ2-4
d_gene: -
CDR3aa: CASSLIGGAKNIQYF
CDR3nt: TGTGCCAGCAGCCTTATTGGCGGGGCCAAAAACATTCAGTACTTC

abundance: once
v_gene: TRBV7-2
j_gene: TRBJ2-3
d_gene: -
CDR3aa: CASSLGVGGGTDTQYF
CDR3nt: TGTGCCAGCAGCCTAGGGGTGGGCGGGGGCACAGATACGCAGTATTTT

abundance: -
v_gene: TRBV30
j_gene: TRBJ1-2
d_gene: -
CDR3aa: CAFRGEYGYTF
CDR3nt: TGTGCCTTTCGCGGGGAATATGGCTACACCTTC